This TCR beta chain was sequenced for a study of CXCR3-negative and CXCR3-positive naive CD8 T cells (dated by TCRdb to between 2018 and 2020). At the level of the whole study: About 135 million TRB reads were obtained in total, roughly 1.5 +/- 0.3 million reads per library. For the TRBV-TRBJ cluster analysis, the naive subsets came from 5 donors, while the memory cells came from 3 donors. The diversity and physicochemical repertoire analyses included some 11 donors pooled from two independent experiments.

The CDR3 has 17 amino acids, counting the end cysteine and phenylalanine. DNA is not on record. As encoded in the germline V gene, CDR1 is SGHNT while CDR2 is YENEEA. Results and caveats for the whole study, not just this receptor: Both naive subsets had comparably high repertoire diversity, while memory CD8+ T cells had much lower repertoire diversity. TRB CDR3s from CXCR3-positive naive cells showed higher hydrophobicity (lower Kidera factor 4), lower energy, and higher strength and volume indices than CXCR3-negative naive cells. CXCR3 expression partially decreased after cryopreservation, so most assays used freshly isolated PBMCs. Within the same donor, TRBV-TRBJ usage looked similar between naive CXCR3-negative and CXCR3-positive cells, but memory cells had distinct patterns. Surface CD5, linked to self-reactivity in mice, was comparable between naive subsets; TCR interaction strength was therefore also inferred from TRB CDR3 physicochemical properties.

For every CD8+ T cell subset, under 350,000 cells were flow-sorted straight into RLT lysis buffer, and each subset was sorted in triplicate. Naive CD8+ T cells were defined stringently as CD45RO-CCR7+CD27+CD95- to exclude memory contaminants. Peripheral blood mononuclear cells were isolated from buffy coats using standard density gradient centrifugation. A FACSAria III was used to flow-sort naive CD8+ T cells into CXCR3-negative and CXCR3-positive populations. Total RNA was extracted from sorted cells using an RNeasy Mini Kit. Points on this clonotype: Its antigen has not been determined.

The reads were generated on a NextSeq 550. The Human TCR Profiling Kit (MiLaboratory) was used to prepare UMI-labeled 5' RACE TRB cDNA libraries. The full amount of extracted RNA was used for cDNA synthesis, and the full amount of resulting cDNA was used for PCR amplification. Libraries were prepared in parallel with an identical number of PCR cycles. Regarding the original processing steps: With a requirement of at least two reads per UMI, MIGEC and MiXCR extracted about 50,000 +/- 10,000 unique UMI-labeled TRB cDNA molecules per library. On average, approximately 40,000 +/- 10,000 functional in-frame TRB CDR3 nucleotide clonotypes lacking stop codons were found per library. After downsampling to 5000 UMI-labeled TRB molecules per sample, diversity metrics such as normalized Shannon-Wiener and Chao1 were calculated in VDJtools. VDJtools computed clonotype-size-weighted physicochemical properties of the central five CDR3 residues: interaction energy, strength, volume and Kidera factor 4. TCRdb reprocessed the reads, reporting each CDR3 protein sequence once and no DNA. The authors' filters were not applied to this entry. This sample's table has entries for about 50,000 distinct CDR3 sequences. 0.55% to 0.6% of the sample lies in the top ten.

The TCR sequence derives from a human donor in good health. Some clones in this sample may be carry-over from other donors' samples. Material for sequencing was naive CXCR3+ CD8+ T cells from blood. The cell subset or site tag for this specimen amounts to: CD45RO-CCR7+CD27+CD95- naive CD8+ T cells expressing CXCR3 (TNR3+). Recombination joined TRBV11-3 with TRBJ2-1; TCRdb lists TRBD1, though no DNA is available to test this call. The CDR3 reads CASSLDWRRGQHNEQFF.